Listed below are T cell receptor beta chains from one sample, sequenced in a study of blood T cell repertoires in COVID-19. Data came from immunoSEQ multiplex PCR; TCRdb stores just in-frame clones and leaves some out. The sample yields about 29,000 clones, 89% seen once. The specimen was peripheral blood. These receptors were taken from a human donor in a cohort sampled during active COVID-19. CDR3s include the opening cysteine and the closing phenylalanine or tryptophan. D genes are given only for firm matches. Clone size, where shown, is once, few, many, or a class for clones that have expanded.

d_call,v_call,j_call,clone_size,cdr3_nt,cdr3_aa
TRBD1,TRBV7-9,TRBJ2-7,.,TGTGCCAGCACCCTTGGGACAGGGGGTTCCTACGAGCAGTACTTC,CASTLGTGGSYEQYF
TRBD1,TRBV9,TRBJ1-1,.,TGTGCCAGCAGCCAGGGGGGCAGGAACACTGAAGCTTTCTTT,CASSQGGRNTEAFF
.,TRBV10-3,TRBJ2-3,.,TGTGCCATCAATCCGACAAGCACAGATACGCAGTATTTT,CAINPTSTDTQYF
.,TRBV6-1,TRBJ2-1,.,TGTGCCAGCAGTGACCGGGGCTACAATGAGCAGTTCTTC,CASSDRGYNEQFF
TRBD2,TRBV30,TRBJ2-1,.,TGTGCCTGGAGTAAGCGGGGGGGCTACAATGAGCAGTTCTTC,CAWSKRGGYNEQFF
.,TRBV9,TRBJ1-6,.,TGTGCCAGCAGCGTAGAATCGACAGCCAATTCACCCCTCCACTTT,CASSVESTANSPLHF
.,TRBV18,TRBJ2-7,.,TGTGCCAGCTCACCTGGACAGTCCTCCTACGAGCAGTACTTC,CASSPGQSSYEQYF
.,TRBV29-1,TRBJ2-5,.,TGCAGCGTTGAAAGGATGGGGGGAAGTGGACAAGAGACCCAGTACTTC,CSVERMGGSGQETQYF
.,TRBV6-5,TRBJ1-1,once,TGTGCCAGCAGGACAGGGAACACTGAAGCTTTCTTT,CASRTGNTEAFF
TRBD1,TRBV6-1,TRBJ1-3,.,TGTGCCAGCAGTGAAGTAGACAGGGATACACTGGAGTTT,CASSEVDRDTLEF
TRBD1,TRBV30,TRBJ2-7,.,TGTGCCTGGAGGGGGACAGCTACCTACGAGCAGTACTTC,CAWRGTATYEQYF
.,TRBV21-1,TRBJ2-6,.,TGTGCCAGCAGCAAGGGCAGGCCCGGCTCTGGGGCCAACGTCCTGACTTTC,CASSKGRPGSGANVLTF
.,TRBV7-9,TRBJ2-7,.,TGTGCCAGCAGCCCGGGGGTGGGATCCTACGAGCAGTACTTC,CASSPGVGSYEQYF
.,TRBV19,TRBJ1-5,.,TGTGCCAGTAGTATAGTCGGGGTCGGGCCCCAGCATTTT,CASSIVGVGPQHF
TRBD1,TRBV5-5,TRBJ1-2,.,TGTGCCAGCAGCTTGTTAGGACAGGTCTATGGCTACACCTTC,CASSLLGQVYGYTF
.,TRBV27,TRBJ2-5,.,TGTGCCAGCAGTTCACTGGGACTGCAGGAGACCCAGTACTTC,CASSSLGLQETQYF
.,TRBV4-1,TRBJ2-3,.,TGCGCCAGCAGCCAAGACCCTCCTAGCAGATACACAGATACGCAGTATTTT,CASSQDPPSRYTDTQYF
.,TRBV12-3/TRBV12-4,TRBJ2-4,.,TGTGCCAGCTCGGGTTGGGGAGAGATTCAGTACTTC,CASSGWGEIQYF
TRBD1,TRBV7-2,TRBJ1-5,.,TGTGCCAGCAGCGCCCAAGGACAGGGCCAAGGGCCCCAGCATTTT,CASSAQGQGQGPQHF
.,TRBV4-1,TRBJ2-7,.,TGCGCCAGCAGCCAAGGGTCCGAAGCTCGGTACGAGCAGTACTTC,CASSQGSEARYEQYF
.,TRBV6-5,TRBJ2-3,.,TGTGCCAGCAGGCCGCAGTTGGCGGGACAGGATACGCAGTATTTT,CASRPQLAGQDTQYF
.,TRBV5-4,TRBJ1-4,once,TGTGCCAGCAGCTTGGCGGGGGGAAGAAGTGAAAAACTGTTTTTT,CASSLAGGRSEKLFF
TRBD2,TRBV2,TRBJ2-5,.,TGTGCCAGCAGTGGGGGACTAGCGGGGGTCGCCCAAGAGACCCAGTACTTC,CASSGGLAGVAQETQYF
.,TRBV5-4,TRBJ2-5,.,TGTGCCAGCAGCCCAGCCCAAGGAGGGGTAGAGACCCAGTACTTC,CASSPAQGGVETQYF
.,TRBV7-8,TRBJ2-5,.,TGTGCCAGCAGCTTAATAGTCGGCCCGGGACATGATCAAGAGACCCAGTACTTC,CASSLIVGPGHDQETQYF
.,TRBV23-1,TRBJ2-4,.,TGCGCCAGCAGTCAATCGGCGGCGGTCCTAGCCAAAAACATTCAGTACTTC,CASSQSAAVLAKNIQYF
.,TRBV5-5,TRBJ1-6,.,TGTGCCAGCAGCTTGGATCGGAGCTCCTATAATTCACCCCTCCACTTT,CASSLDRSSYNSPLHF
TRBD2,TRBV3-1/TRBV3-2,TRBJ2-7,once,TGTGCCAGCAGCCAAGCCTTCTCTAGCGGGACTTTCTCCTACGAGCAGTACTTC,CASSQAFSSGTFSYEQYF
.,TRBV29-1,TRBJ1-2,.,TGCAGCGTTTTACAGTCCGTCTATGGCTACACCTTC,CSVLQSVYGYTF
.,TRBV7-2,TRBJ2-3,.,TGTGCCAGCAGCTATAATGGGGGCCCCTTCACAGATACGCAGTATTTT,CASSYNGGPFTDTQYF
TRBD2,TRBV5-4,TRBJ2-5,.,TGTGCCAGCAGCTTGGCGCTAGCGGGGGGGCAAGGAGAGACCCAGTACTTC,CASSLALAGGQGETQYF
.,TRBV28,TRBJ2-1,once,TGTGCCAGCAGTTTACTCGCCAGGGAGGTAGGTGGTGAGCAGTTCTTC,CASSLLAREVGGEQFF
.,TRBV19,TRBJ2-7,.,TGTGCCAGTAGTTCTATGGGTAGCGTCTCCTACGAGCAGTACTTC,CASSSMGSVSYEQYF
TRBD1,TRBV6-5,TRBJ1-5,.,TGTGCCAGCCGGGACAGGGTTGATCAGCCCCAGCATTTT,CASRDRVDQPQHF
TRBD1,TRBV2,TRBJ2-7,.,TGTGCCAGCAGTCCTCGGACAGGGCCCTACGAGCAGTACTTC,CASSPRTGPYEQYF
.,TRBV6-2/TRBV6-3,TRBJ1-2,.,TGTGCCAGCAGTTACCTGGACTCACGGCCGGGGGGCTACACCTTC,CASSYLDSRPGGYTF
.,TRBV3-1/TRBV3-2,TRBJ1-6,.,TGTGCCAGCAGCTACGGACCGGGGAATTCACCCCTCCACTTT,CASSYGPGNSPLHF